This record looks at one TCR beta chain sequence and its context. Its antigen is as yet unknown. At least 5 micrograms of total RNA were extracted per sample. CDR1 LGHNT and CDR2 FRNRAP come from the germline V gene. Trimming cost V 2 bases and J 1 base; bases outside gene matches: 20. This CDR3 is 21 amino acids long. The entry originates in a study of blood T cells in healthy people across ages. Primed by a sample-barcoded 5' primer and a J-beta primer mix, a second PCR proceeded for about 6 to 12 cycles. TCRdb re-analysed the 5' RACE reads in MiXCR, keeping a single row per CDR3 protein. The sample gives approximately 690,000 distinct CDR3 sequences, 45% to 65% of which show up once; over 30% is in the top ten. Findings and limits, study-wide: Roughly linear age-related decline in beta diversity appeared, significant by age 40. Samples with more naive T cells showed higher observed beta diversity.

The receptor's source is a man aged 55 to 69 in good health. The chain joins TRBV12-5 to TRBJ2-1; 7 positions agree with TRBD2. Sequencing was performed on blood. As DNA, the CDR3 is TGTGCTAGTGGTTTGCCACCGGTACAACGGGCGGGGGTCCAATCCTACAATGAGCAGTTCTTC. It encodes CASGLPPVQRAGVQSYNEQFF.